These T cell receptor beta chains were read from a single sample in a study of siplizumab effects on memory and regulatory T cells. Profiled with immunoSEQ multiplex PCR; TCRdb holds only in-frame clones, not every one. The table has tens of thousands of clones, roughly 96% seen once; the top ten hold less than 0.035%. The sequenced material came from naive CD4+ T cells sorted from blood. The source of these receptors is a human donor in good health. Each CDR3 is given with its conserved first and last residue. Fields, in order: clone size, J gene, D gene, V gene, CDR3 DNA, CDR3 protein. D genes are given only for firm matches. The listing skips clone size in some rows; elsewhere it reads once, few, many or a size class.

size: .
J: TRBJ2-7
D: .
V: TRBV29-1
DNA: TGCAGCGTCTCCGTTGGGGGGGCAGACGAGCAGTACTTC
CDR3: CSVSVGGADEQYF

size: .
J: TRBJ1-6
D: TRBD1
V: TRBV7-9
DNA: TGTGCCAGCAGCTTAGCTACAGGGGGCTACTATAATTCACCCCTCCACTTT
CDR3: CASSLATGGYYNSPLHF

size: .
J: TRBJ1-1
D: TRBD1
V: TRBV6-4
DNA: TGTGCCGAATTAAGGGAACAGGGGCCGAACACTGAAGCTTTCTTT
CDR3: CAELREQGPNTEAFF

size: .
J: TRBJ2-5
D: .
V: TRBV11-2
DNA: TGTGCCAGCAGCTCGAGAGGGGGGGTAGAGACCCAGTACTTC
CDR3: CASSSRGGVETQYF

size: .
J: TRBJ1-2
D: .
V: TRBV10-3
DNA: TGTGCCATCAGCTCCCAAGAAGGAGGCTACACCTTC
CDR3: CAISSQEGGYTF

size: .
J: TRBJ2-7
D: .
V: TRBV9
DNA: TGTGCCAGCAGCGTAGGTGGCCATTTCTCCTACGAGCAGTACTTC
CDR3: CASSVGGHFSYEQYF

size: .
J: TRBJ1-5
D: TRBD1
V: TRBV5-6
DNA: TGTGCCAGCAGCTCCGACGACAGGGCACCTAGCAATCAGCCCCAGCATTTT
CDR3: CASSSDDRAPSNQPQHF

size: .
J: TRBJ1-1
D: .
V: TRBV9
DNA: TGTGCCAGCAGCGTTTTAGGGGATACTGAAGCTTTCTTT
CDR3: CASSVLGDTEAFF

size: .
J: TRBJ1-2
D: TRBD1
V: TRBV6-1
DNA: TGTGCCAGCGATCCCAGGACAGGGGCTCCGTATGGCTACACCTTC
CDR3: CASDPRTGAPYGYTF

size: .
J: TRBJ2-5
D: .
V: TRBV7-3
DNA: TGTGCCAGCAGCTTGACCGGAGGGACCCAGTACTTC
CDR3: CASSLTGGTQYF

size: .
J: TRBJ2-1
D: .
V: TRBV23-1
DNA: TGCGCCAGCAGTCCGGGGAGCAATGAGCAGTTCTTC
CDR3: CASSPGSNEQFF

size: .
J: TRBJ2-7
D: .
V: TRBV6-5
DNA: TGTGCCAGCAGCCCCCCAGGGGCCCACGAGCAGTACTTC
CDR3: CASSPPGAHEQYF

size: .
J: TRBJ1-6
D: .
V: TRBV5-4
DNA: TGTGCCAGCAGCTCGCCTGGGACCGTTAATTCACCCCTCCACTTT
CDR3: CASSSPGTVNSPLHF

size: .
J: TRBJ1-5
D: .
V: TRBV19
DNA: TGTGCCAGTAAGAGTCAGGTTGGTCTTGGCAATCAGCCCCAGCATTTT
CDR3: CASKSQVGLGNQPQHF

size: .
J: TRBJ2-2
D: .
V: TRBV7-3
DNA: TGTGCCAGCAGCTATGTTGCGGGGGCTACAACCGGGGAGCTGTTTTTT
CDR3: CASSYVAGATTGELFF

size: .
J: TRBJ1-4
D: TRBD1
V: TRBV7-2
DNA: TGTGCCAGCAGCCTGACAGGGAACAATGAAAAACTGTTTTTT
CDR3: CASSLTGNNEKLFF

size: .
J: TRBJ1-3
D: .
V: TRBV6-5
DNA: TGTGCCAGCAGTTACTGGGGGACTGGAAACACCATATATTTT
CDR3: CASSYWGTGNTIYF

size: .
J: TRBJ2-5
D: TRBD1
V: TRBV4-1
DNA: TGCGCCAGCAGCCAAGATGTAGGGGGCGGACAAGAGACCCAGTACTTC
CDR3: CASSQDVGGGQETQYF

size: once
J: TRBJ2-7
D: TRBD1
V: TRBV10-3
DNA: TGTGCCATCGTCCGGGACAGGGGCTACGAGCAGTACTTC
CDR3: CAIVRDRGYEQYF

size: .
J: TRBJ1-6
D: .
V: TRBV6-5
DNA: TGTGCCGGCAGATGGACAGAGACACCCCTCCACTTT
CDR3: CAGRWTETPLHF

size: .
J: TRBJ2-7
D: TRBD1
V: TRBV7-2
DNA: TGTGCCAGCAGCGGAGGGACAGGGAGGATCGAGCAGTACTTC
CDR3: CASSGGTGRIEQYF

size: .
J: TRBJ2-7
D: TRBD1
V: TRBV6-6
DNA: TGTGCCAGCAGTTACGGGGACAGGGGTTCCTACGAGCAGTACTTC
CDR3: CASSYGDRGSYEQYF

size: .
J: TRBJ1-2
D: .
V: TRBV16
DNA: TGTGCCAGCAGCTGGGGCGGAAACTATGGCTACACCTTC
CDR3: CASSWGGNYGYTF

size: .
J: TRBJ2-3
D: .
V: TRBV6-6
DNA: TGTGCCAGCAGCCGTTGGTTAGATACGCAGTATTTT
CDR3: CASSRWLDTQYF

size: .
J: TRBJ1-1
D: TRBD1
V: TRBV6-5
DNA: TGTGCCAGCAGTTCCACAGGGGGCTTGAACACTGAAGCTTTCTTT
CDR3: CASSSTGGLNTEAFF

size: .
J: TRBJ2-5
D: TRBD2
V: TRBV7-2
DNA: TGTGCCAGCAGCTTAACCTTAAGGAGCGGGGGGGCCGTTGAGACCCAGTACTTC
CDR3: CASSLTLRSGGAVETQYF

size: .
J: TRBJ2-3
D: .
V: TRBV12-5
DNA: TGTGCTAGTGGTTCCGACCAGACAGATACGCAGTATTTT
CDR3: CASGSDQTDTQYF

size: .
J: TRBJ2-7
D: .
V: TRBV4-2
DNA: TGTGCCAGCAGCCCCCGTGGGGGCCCCTACGAGCAGTACTTC
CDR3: CASSPRGGPYEQYF

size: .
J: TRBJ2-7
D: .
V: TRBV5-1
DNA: TGCGCCAGCAGCTTGGACCCTGGGGGGGGCCGGAACGAGCAGTACTTC
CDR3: CASSLDPGGGRNEQYF

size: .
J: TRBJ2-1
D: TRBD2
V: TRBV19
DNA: TGTGCCAGTAATTCGGTGGCGGGGGGGCCGATGACGCAGTTCTTC
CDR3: CASNSVAGGPMTQFF

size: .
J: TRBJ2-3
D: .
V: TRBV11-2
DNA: TGTGCCAGCAGCCTAGGGTCAGATACGCAGTATTTT
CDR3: CASSLGSDTQYF

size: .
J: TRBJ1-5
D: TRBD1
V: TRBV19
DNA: TGTGCCAGTACAACCCAGGGACAGAGCAATCAGCCCCAGCATTTT
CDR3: CASTTQGQSNQPQHF

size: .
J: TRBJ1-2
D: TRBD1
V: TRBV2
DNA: TGTGCCAGCAGTGCCGAGACAGGGCACGGCTACACCTTC
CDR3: CASSAETGHGYTF

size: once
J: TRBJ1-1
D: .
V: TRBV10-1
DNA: TGCGCCAGCAGGTTGGAAGTGGGAATAGGGGAAGCTTTCTTT
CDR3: CASRLEVGIGEAFF

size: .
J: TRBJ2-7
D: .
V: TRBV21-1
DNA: TGTGCCAGCAGCAAAGCCCCCAGCAACGAGCAGTACTTC
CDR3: CASSKAPSNEQYF

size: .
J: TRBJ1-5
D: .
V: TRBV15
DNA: TGTGCCACCAGCAGGGCAGGGGCACGACAGCCCCAGCATTTT
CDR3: CATSRAGARQPQHF